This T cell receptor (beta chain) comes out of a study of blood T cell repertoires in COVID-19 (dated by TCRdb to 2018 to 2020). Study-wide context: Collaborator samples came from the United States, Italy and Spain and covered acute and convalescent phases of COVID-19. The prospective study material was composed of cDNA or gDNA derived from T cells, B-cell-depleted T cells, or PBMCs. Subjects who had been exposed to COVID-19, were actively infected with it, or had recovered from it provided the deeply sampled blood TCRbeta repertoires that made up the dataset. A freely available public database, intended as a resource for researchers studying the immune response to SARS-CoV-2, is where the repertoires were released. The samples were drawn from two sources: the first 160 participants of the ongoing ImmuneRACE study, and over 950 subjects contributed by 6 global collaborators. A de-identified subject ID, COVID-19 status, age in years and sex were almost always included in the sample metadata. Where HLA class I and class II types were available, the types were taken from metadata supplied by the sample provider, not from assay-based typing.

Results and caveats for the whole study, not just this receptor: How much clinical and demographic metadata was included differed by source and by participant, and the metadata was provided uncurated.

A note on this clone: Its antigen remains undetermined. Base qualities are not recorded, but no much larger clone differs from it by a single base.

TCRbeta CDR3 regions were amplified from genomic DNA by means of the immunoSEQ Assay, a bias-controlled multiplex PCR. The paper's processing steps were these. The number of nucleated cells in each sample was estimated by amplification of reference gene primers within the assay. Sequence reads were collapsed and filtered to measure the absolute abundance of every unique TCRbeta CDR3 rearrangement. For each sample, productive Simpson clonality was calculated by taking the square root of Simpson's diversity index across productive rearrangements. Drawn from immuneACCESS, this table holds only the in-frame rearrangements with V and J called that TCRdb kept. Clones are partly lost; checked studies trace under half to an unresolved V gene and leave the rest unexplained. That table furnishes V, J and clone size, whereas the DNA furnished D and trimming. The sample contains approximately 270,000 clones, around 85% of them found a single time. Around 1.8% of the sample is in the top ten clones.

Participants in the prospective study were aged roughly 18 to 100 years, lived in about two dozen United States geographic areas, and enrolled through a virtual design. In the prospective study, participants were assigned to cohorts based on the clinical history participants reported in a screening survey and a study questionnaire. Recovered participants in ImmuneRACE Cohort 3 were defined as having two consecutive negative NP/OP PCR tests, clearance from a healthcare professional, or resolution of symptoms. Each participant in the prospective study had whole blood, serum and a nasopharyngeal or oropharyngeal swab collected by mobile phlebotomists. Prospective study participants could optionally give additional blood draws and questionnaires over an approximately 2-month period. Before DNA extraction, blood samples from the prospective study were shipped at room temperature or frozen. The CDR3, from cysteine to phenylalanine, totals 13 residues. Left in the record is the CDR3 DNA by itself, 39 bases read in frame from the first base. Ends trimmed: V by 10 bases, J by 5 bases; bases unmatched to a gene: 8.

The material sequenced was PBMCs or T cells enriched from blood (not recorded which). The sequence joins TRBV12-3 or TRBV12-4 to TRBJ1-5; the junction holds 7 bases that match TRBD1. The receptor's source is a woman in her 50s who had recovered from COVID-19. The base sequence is TGTGCCACCAGAAGGGGGCGCGATCAGCCCCAGCATTTT. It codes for CATRRGRDQPQHF.